The clone carrying this T cell receptor beta chain was observed a few times. Healthy Caucasians alone served as donors. This specimen comes from a study of identical twins. Unique molecular identifiers were present on the cDNA, which also gained a universal primer site by template switching. In TCRdb, the 5' RACE reads were re-called with MiXCR into one record per CDR3 protein. There are some 240,000 distinct CDR3 sequences in the sample; approximately 8.3% occur only once, and roughly 3.1% lies in the top ten. The CDR3 is 16 residues long. V dropped 7 bases and J dropped 7; count of bases not matched to a gene: 12. Germline V gene data show CDR1 as SNHLY and CDR2 as FYNNEI. These records were also assigned to another study, of yellow fever vaccine responses in identical twins.

V gene TRBV2 combines with J gene TRBJ1-4; 10 bases match TRBD1. The sequenced material came from CD8+ T cells sorted from blood. This clonotype was obtained from a woman in her late teens or twenties in good health. The DNA of the CDR3 is TGTGCCAGCAACGACCGACAGGGGGCGATTGGTGAAAAACTGTTTTTT. The encoded protein is CASNDRQGAIGEKLFF.